The rows below give T cell receptor beta chains drawn from one sample of a study of T cells in Graves' hyperthyroidism and ophthalmopathy. TCRdb reprocessed the multiplex PCR reads via MiXCR and lists one record per CDR3 protein. The repertoire includes a few hundred thousand distinct CDR3 sequences, about 16% of them detected once, and 25% to 35% sits in the top ten. Sequenced material: blood. The receptors stem from a woman aged 25 to 45 with Graves' ophthalmopathy. The CDR3 runs from the conserved cysteine through the conserved F or W. D genes are given only for firm matches. Size is stated for part of the rows, as once, few or many counts, or as a class when the clone is expanded.

D gene	V gene	clone size	J gene	CDR3 protein	CDR3 DNA
TRBD2	TRBV28	many	TRBJ2-1	CASSWELAGEGNEQFF	TGTGCCAGCAGTTGGGAACTAGCGGGAGAAGGCAATGAGCAGTTCTTC
TRBD2	TRBV5-1	few	TRBJ2-3	CASSSSHYPLAGKRDTQYF	TGCGCCAGCAGCTCGAGCCATTATCCCCTAGCGGGAAAGCGAGATACGCAGTATTTT
TRBD1	TRBV29-1	few	TRBJ1-1	CSVEGQGAGNTEAFF	TGCAGCGTTGAGGGACAGGGGGCCGGGAACACTGAAGCTTTCTTT
TRBD1	TRBV20-1	many	TRBJ1-1	CSALSGTGWRAFF	TGCAGTGCTCTTTCCGGGACAGGGTGGCGCGCTTTCTTT
-	TRBV25-1	-	TRBJ1-1	CASSEFRGLGNTEAFF	TGTGCCAGCAGTGAATTTAGGGGGTTGGGGAACACTGAAGCTTTCTTT
-	TRBV5-4	-	TRBJ2-1	CASSPFPMTVASNEQFF	TGTGCCAGCAGCCCCTTCCCCATGACTGTTGCGTCCAATGAGCAGTTCTTC
-	TRBV27	-	TRBJ2-2	CATSAGGELFF	TGTGCCACCAGTGCCGGAGGGGAGCTGTTTTTT
-	TRBV7-8	many	TRBJ1-1	CASSPSWGGNEAFF	TGTGCCAGCAGCCCCTCTTGGGGTGGAAATGAAGCTTTCTTT
-	TRBV28	many	TRBJ1-2	CASRLGGGNYGYTF	TGTGCCAGCAGACTCGGAGGGGGAAACTATGGCTACACCTTC
-	TRBV5-1	once	TRBJ2-3	CASSPRGSPTDTQYF	TGCGCCAGCTCTCCCCGGGGTTCCCCCACAGATACGCAGTATTTT
TRBD2	TRBV12-3/TRBV12-4	many	TRBJ2-5	CASRGGAYPEETQYF	TGTGCCAGCAGGGGAGGGGCTTACCCGGAAGAGACCCAGTACTTC
TRBD1	TRBV11-2	few	TRBJ1-1	CASSLRLGGSEAFF	TGTGCCAGCAGCCTCCGCTTAGGGGGCAGTGAAGCTTTCTTT
-	TRBV20-1	few	TRBJ2-2	CSARVSGAGELFF	TGCAGTGCTAGAGTCTCAGGGGCCGGGGAGCTGTTTTTT
-	TRBV28	many	TRBJ1-3	CASRDHSFPIYF	TGTGCCAGCCGGGACCATAGTTTCCCCATATATTTT
-	TRBV2	many	TRBJ2-7	CAVQLAVYEQYF	TGTGCCGTCCAATTGGCGGTCTACGAGCAGTACTTC
TRBD2	TRBV20-1	-	TRBJ2-1	CSARVYSGSTYNEQFF	TGCAGTGCTAGGGTCTATAGCGGGAGTACGTACAATGAGCAGTTCTTC
TRBD1	TRBV6-1	-	TRBJ2-7	CASSLPPGQWSYEQYF	TGTGCCAGCAGTCTCCCTCCGGGACAGTGGTCCTACGAGCAGTACTTC
TRBD2	TRBV24-1	-	TRBJ2-1	CATSDGDLAGGPSSYNEQFF	TGTGCCACCAGTGATGGGGACCTAGCGGGAGGGCCGAGCTCCTACAATGAGCAGTTCTTC
-	TRBV4-2	-	TRBJ1-3	CASSQDGSFGNTIYF	TGTGCCAGCAGCCAAGACGGCAGCTTTGGAAACACCATATATTTT
TRBD1	TRBV7-2	-	TRBJ1-2	CASSLIQGRDGYTF	TGTGCCAGCAGCTTAATACAGGGGCGGGATGGCTACACCTTC